This T cell receptor (beta chain) was sequenced during a study of control samples from healthy donors and cancer patients. Libraries were prepared by immunoSEQ multiplex PCR; TCRdb keeps only in-frame clonotypes and omits some of them. The sample shows approximately 82,000 clones, more than 75% of them seen only once. Trimming stripped 2 bases from V and 1 base from J, with 12 bases between. Per germline, CDR1 SGHTA and CDR2 FQGNSA. The CDR3 loop spans 16 amino acids. The J gene is TRBJ1-5, the V gene TRBV7-2, with a tentative D call TRBD1 (6 bases). The sample taken for sequencing was blood. This clonotype originated in a man aged 50-60 years in good health. The CDR3 region is CASSLLYRESNQPQHF. CDR3 nucleotides: TGTGCCAGCAGCTTACTCTACAGGGAGAGCAATCAGCCCCAGCATTTT.